These 5 T cell receptor beta chains were all obtained from the same sample, sequenced in a study of beta chain features in type 1 diabetes. Sequenced material consisted of expressed TCRB transcripts (all of the isolated RNA was reverse transcribed). The repertoire was sequenced with immunoSEQ multiplex PCR; TCRdb's copy has only in-frame clones and lacks some. The sample yields 390,000 or so clones, more than 11% seen once. Sample: naive CD4+ T cells from blood. These receptors all stem from a man aged 30 to 45 in good health.

This clone turned up a few times. Written as DNA, the CDR3 is TGTGCCAGCAAAGGGTCTACTAATGAAAAACTGTTTTTT. Amino acids: CASKGSTNEKLFF. This rearrangement joins TRBV2 to TRBJ1-4; D is uncertain. Between the trimmed V and J ends, which lost 7 bases and 2 bases, there was a span of 8 bases. From germline, CDR1 is SNHLY and CDR2 FYNNEI. The CDR3 is made up of 13 amino acids.

This clone was counted only a few times. This sequence joins TRBV10-3 and TRBJ2-3; 10 bases fit TRBD2. The trim removed 6 bases at V and 2 bases at J, leaving 5 bases unmatched. Germline V gene lookup returns CDR1 ENHRY and CDR2 SYGVKD. This CDR3 has 15 residues. The DNA of the CDR3 is TGTGCCATCAGCCAACTAGCGGGGTCCACAGATACGCAGTATTTT. It is translated as CAISQLAGSTDTQYF.

This clone was picked up a small number of times. This rearrangement joins TRBV7-2 to TRBJ2-5; 8 bases line up with TRBD2. From germline, CDR1 is SGHTA and CDR2 FQGNSA. This CDR3 has 15 amino acids. The J segment lost 9 bases and the V segment lost 5 bases, leaving 14 bases of the junction unmatched. In DNA form, the CDR3 reads TGTGCCAGCAGCGTGACTAGCGACCCCAGTATGGCCCAGTACTTC. This codes for CASSVTSDPSMAQYF.

The chain is built from TRBV4-1 and TRBJ2-5, with D tentatively TRBD1 (6 bases). Germline V gene data show CDR1 as MGHRA and CDR2 as YSYEKL. This CDR3 contains 18 residues. V was cut by 0 bases and J by 5 bases, with 22 bases left in between. The CDR3: CASSQDQNRDRWGETQYF. CDR3 DNA sequence: TGCGCCAGCAGCCAAGACCAAAACCGCGACAGGTGGGGGGAGACCCAGTACTTC.

The sample holds a few counts of this clone. The genes are TRBV5-1 and TRBJ2-1; D possibly uses TRBD1 or TRBD2 (5 bases each). Germline V CDR1 and CDR2: SGHRS, YFSETQ. This CDR3 is 15 amino acids long. V was shortened by 1 base and J by 8 bases, with 16 bases between the two germline ends. The CDR3 here is CASSLLAPTGHEQFF. For the CDR3, the DNA is TGCGCCAGCAGCTTGTTGGCGCCCACGGGGCATGAGCAGTTCTTC.